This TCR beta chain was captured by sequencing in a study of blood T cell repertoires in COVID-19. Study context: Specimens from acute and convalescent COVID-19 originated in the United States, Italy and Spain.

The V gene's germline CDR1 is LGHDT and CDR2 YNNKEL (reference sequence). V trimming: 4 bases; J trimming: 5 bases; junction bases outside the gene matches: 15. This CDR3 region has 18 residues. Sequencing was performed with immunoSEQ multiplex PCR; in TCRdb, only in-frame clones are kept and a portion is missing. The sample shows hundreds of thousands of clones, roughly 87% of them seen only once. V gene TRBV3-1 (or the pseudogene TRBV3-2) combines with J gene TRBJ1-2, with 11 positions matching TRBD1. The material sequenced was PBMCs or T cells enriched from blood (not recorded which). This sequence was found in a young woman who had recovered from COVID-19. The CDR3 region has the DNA TGTGCCAGCAGCCTAAATGGACAGGGGGCTTGCGTAAGTTATGGCTACACCTTC. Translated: CASSLNGQGACVSYGYTF.